This note documents a single TCR beta chain sequence. Its antigen is not known. CDR3 length equals 13 residues. CDR1 is SGHTA, CDR2 FQGNSA, per germline. Trimming took off 2 bases at V and 9 bases at J, with 14 bases between the two ends. This sample was taken from a study of T cell responses to AZD1222 COVID-19 vaccine. Findings and limits, study-wide: Just a handful of AZD1222 recipients tested seropositive at baseline. Donors were chiefly white British, with a greater number of females, and clonal diversity was perhaps underestimated. The study found vaccine-associated CD4 TCRs spanning spike, dominant at 160-218 and 743-854.

Method: immunoSEQ multiplex PCR; TCRdb's copy keeps in-frame clones and lacks some. This table has 70,000 to 95,000 clones, about 86% appearing once. Investigators merged groups given second doses at roughly 4 or roughly 12 weeks. The genes are TRBV7-2 and TRBJ2-7; tentative D call: TRBD1 (5 bases). The receptor was isolated from an adult who received the AZD1222 COVID-19 vaccine. Sample: peripheral blood, taken 28 days after the second AZD1222 dose. This CDR3 is CASSLIGRAMQYF. CDR3 in DNA: TGTGCCAGCAGCTTAATCGGCAGGGCAATGCAGTACTTC.